This T cell receptor beta chain was sequenced in a study of blood T cell repertoires in COVID-19 (dated by TCRdb to 2020 to 2022). About the full investigation: Samples covering the acute and convalescent phases of COVID-19 were provided by collaborators in the United States, Italy and Spain. A freely available public database, intended as a resource for researchers studying the immune response to SARS-CoV-2, is where the repertoires were released. Deeply sampled blood TCRbeta repertoires from subjects exposed to, actively infected with, or recovered from COVID-19 were included in the dataset. Nearly every sample came with metadata listing a de-identified subject ID, COVID-19 status, age in years and sex. Where HLA class I and class II types were available, the types were taken from metadata supplied by the sample provider, not from assay-based typing. Samples came from the ongoing ImmuneRACE study (first 160 participants) plus 1,254 subjects from 6 global collaborators. The prospective study material was composed of cDNA or gDNA derived from T cells, B-cell-depleted T cells, or PBMCs. Study-wide conclusions, independent of this receptor: The amount of clinical and demographic metadata varied by source and participant and was provided uncurated.

Each collaborating institution followed its own protocols to collect whole blood in K2EDTA tubes. For TCRbeta analysis, collaborators shipped samples as frozen whole blood, isolated PBMCs, or DNA extracted from either of those sample types. From its cysteine to its phenylalanine, the CDR3 spans 12 amino acids. CDR3 DNA only is kept here, 36 bases in frame from base 1. CDR1 and CDR2, per the germline V gene (reference sequence), are LNHDA and SQIVND. V lost 3 bases and J lost 13 bases, and the count of bases not matched to a germline gene is 7. TCRbeta CDR3 regions were amplified from genomic DNA by means of the immunoSEQ Assay, a bias-controlled multiplex PCR. The published analysis was carried out like this. The number of nucleated cells in each sample was estimated by amplification of reference gene primers within the assay. To quantify the absolute abundance of each unique TCRbeta CDR3 rearrangement, sequence reads were collapsed and filtered. For each sample, productive Simpson clonality was calculated by taking the square root of Simpson's diversity index across productive rearrangements. In TCRdb, the immuneACCESS table is reduced to in-frame sequences with V and J assigned. These tables do not hold every clone; where another copy was compared, an unresolved V gene accounts for under half, and the others remain unexplained. V, J and clone size are taken as reported in that table, and D and trimming were inferred from the DNA itself. For this sample there are about 39,000 clones; roughly 76% appear just once. 7.5% to 10% of the sample goes to the ten largest clones.

In regard to this clone: The target of this receptor is not known. The record has no base qualities; no much larger clone is one base away.

This TCR was recovered from a man aged 65 to 79 with active or convalescent COVID-19. The specimen was peripheral blood. This receptor chain uses TRBV19 and TRBJ1-1, with 8 middle bases fitting TRBD1. The nucleotide sequence reads TGTGCCAGTAGTATCGCGGACAGGGTAGGTTTCTTT. Its protein product is CASSIADRVGFF. The entire variable domain, with the stretches around the CDR3 drawn from the reference TRBV19 and TRBJ1-1 proteins, is DGGITQSPKYLFRKEGQNVTLSCEQNLNHDAMYWYRQDPGQGLRLIYYSQIVNDFQKGDIAEGYSVSREKKESFPLTVTSAQKNPTAFYLCASSIADRVGFFGQGTRLTVV.